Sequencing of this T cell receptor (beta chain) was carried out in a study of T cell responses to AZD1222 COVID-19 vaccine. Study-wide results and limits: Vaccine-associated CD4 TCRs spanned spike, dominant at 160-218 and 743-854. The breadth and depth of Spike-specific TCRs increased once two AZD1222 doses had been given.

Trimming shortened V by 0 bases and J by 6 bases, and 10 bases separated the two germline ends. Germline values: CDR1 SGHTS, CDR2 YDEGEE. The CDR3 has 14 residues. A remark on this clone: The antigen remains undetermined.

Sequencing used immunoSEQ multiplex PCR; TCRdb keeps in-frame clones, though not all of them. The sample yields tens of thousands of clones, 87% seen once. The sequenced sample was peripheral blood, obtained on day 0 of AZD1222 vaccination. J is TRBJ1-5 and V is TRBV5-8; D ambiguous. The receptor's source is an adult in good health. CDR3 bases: TGTGCCAGCAGCTTGGTTGGTGGTCTTCAGCCCCAGCATTTT. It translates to CASSLVGGLQPQHF.